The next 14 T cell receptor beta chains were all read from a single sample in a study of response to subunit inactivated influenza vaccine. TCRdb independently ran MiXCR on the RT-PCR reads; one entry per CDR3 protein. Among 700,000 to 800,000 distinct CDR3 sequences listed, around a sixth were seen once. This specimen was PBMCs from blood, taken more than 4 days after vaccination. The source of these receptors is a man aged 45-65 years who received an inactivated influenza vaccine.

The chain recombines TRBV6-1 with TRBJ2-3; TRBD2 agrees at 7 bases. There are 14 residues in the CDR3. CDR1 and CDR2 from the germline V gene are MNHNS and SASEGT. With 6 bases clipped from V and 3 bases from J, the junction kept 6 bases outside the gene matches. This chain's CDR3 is CASRRGLVTDTQYF. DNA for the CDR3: TGTGCCAGCAGACGCGGACTAGTGACAGATACGCAGTATTTT.

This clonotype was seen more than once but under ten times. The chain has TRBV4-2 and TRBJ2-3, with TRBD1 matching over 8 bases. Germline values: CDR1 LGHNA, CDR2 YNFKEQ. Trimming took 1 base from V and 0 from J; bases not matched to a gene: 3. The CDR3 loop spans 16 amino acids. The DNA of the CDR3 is TGTGCCAGCAGCCAAGGGACAGGGCTCAGCACAGATACGCAGTATTTT. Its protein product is CASSQGTGLSTDTQYF.

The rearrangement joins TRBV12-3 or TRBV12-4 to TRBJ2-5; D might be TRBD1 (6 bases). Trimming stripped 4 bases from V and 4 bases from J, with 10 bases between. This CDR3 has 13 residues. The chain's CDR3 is CASSYREPETQYF. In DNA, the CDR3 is TGTGCCAGCAGTTACAGGGAACCAGAGACCCAGTACTTC.

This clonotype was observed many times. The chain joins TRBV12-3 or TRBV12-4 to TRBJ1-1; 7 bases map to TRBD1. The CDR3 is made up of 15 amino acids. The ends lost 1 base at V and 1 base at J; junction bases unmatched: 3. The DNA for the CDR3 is TGTGCCAGCAGTTTAGACACAGGGGAGAACACTGAAGCTTTCTTT. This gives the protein CASSLDTGENTEAFF.

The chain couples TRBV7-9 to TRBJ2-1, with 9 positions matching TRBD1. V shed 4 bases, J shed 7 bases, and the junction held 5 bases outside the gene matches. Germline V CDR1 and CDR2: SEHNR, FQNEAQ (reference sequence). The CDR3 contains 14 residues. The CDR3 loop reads CASSSGTGRNEQFF. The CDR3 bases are TGTGCCAGCAGCTCCGGGACAGGGAGGAATGAGCAGTTCTTC.

CDR3 in amino acids: CASRLAGRYNEQFF. For the CDR3, the DNA is TGTGCCAGCAGATTAGCGGGGAGATACAATGAGCAGTTCTTC. V and J are TRBV6-5 and TRBJ2-1, with TRBD2 identical over 8 bases. The germline gives CDR1 MNHEY, CDR2 SVGAGI. Germline trimming cut 6 bases from V and 4 bases from J; bases unmatched to any gene: 5. CDR3 length equals 14 residues.

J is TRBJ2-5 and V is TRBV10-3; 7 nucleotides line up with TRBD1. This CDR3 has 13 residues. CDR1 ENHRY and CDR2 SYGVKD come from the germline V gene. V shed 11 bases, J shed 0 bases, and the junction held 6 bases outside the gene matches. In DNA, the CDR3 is TGTGCCGAAAAAGGGGGCAACCAAGAGACCCAGTACTTC. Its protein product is CAEKGGNQETQYF.

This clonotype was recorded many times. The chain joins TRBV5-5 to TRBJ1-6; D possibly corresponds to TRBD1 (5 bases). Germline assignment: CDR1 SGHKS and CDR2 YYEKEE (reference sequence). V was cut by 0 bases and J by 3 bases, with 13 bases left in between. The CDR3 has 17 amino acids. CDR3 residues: CASSLGQSPNYNSPLHF. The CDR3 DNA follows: TGTGCCAGCAGCTTGGGACAGTCCCCCAACTATAATTCACCCCTCCACTTT.

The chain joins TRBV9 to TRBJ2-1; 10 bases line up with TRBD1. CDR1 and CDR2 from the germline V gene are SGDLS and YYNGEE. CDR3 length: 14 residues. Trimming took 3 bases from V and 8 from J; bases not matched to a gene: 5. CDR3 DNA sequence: TGTGCCAGCAGCGGCCGGGACAGGGGATATGAGCAGTTCTTC. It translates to CASSGRDRGYEQFF.

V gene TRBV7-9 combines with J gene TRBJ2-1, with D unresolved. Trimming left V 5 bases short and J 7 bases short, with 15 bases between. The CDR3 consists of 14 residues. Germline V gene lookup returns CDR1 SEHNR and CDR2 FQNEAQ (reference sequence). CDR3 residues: CASSTLRVGNEQFF. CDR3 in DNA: TGTGCCAGCAGCACCCTAAGGGTCGGGAATGAGCAGTTCTTC. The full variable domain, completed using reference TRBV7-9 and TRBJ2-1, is DTGVSQNPRHKITKRGQNVTFRCDPISEHNRLYWYRQTLGQGPEFLTYFQNEAQLEKSRLLSDRFSAERPKGSFSTLEIQRTEQGDSAMYLCASSTLRVGNEQFFGPGTRLTVL.

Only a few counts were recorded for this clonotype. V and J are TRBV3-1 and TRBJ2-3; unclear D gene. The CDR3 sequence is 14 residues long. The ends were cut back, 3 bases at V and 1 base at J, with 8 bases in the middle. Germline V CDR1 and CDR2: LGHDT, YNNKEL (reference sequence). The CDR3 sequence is CASSQIVRTDTQYF. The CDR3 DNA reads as TGTGCCAGCAGCCAGATAGTGCGCACAGATACGCAGTATTTT.

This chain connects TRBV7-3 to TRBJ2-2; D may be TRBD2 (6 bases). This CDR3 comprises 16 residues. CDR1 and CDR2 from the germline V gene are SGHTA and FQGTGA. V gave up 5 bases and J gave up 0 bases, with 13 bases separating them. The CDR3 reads CASSLTGAPNTGELFF. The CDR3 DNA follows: TGTGCCAGCAGCCTCACGGGAGCGCCGAACACCGGGGAGCTGTTTTTT.

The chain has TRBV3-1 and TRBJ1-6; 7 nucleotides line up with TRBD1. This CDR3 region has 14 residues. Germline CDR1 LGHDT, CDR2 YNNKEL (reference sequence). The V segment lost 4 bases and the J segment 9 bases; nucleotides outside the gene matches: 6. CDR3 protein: CASSPQGSSSPLHF. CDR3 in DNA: TGTGCCAGCAGCCCACAGGGGAGTAGTTCACCCCTCCACTTT.

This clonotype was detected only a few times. The CDR3 region has the DNA TGTGCCAGCGGACGACAGGGACTATACGAGCAGTACTTC. Amino acid sequence: CASGRQGLYEQYF. The chain links TRBV28 to TRBJ2-7; D might be TRBD1 or TRBD2, each matching 7 bases. Trimming stripped 8 bases from V and 4 bases from J, with 15 bases between. CDR3 length: 13 residues. Germline values: CDR1 MDHEN, CDR2 SYDVKM.